This T cell receptor beta chain was sequenced for a study of shared clonotypes between healthy human individuals. An even split of each subset's genomic DNA across several immunoSEQ plates was performed. Per the study methods: Filtering differed since immunoSEQ provided only junctions, with no quality scores. Profiled with immunoSEQ multiplex PCR; TCRdb holds only in-frame clones, not every one. The V and J calls and clone size are taken from that table; D and trimming were inferred from the DNA. There are some 1,100,000 clones in the sample; approximately 80% occur only once, and approximately 0.5% lies in the top ten. All participating donors were Caucasian adults from Nashville, Tennessee. Regarding the study as a whole: Since donors were few, the genetic and exposure-history diversity represented was limited.

This CDR3 is built from 15 residues. V lost 3 bases, J lost 0 bases, and 9 bases lay in between. Per the germline V gene, CDR1 is KGHSH and CDR2 is LQKENI. Only one count was recorded for this clone. No antigen is known for it. The same CDR3 is also encoded by other DNA sequences in this sample. This rearrangement joins TRBV18 to TRBJ2-4; D perhaps matches TRBD1 (5 bases). The material sequenced was memory CD4+ T cells from PBMCs. Stated subset: CD45RA-negative fraction. The origin of this receptor is a man aged 18 to 35 in good health. Some clones in this sample may be carry-over from other donors' samples. The CDR3 loop reads CASSPLTGAKNIQYF. CDR3 sequence (DNA): TGTGCCAGCTCACCCCTTACAGGAGCCAAAAACATTCAGTACTTC. Full variable domain (outside the CDR3, taken from reference TRBV18 and TRBJ2-4): NAGVMQNPRHLVRRRGQEARLRCSPMKGHSHVYWYRQLPEEGLKFMVYLQKENIIDESGMPKERFSAEFPKEGPSILRIQQVVRGDSAAYFCASSPLTGAKNIQYFGAGTRLSVL.